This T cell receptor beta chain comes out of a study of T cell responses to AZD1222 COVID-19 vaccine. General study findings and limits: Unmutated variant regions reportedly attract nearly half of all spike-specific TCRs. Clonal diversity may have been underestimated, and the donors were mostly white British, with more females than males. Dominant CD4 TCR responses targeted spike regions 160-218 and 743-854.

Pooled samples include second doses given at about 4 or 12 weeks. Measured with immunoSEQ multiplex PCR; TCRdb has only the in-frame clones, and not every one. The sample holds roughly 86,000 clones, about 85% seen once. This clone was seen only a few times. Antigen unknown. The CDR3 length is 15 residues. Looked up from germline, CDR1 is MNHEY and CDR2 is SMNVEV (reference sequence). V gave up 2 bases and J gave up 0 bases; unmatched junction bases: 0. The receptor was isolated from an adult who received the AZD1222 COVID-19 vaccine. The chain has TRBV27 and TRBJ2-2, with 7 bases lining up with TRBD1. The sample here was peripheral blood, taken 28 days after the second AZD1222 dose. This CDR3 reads CASSLGTANTGELFF. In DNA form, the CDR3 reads TGTGCCAGCAGTTTAGGGACAGCGAACACCGGGGAGCTGTTTTTT.